Detailed here is one T cell receptor (beta chain). Its specificity is unknown. This entry is derived from a study of metastatic and nonmetastatic thyroid tumors. Across the whole study: Repertoire data that came from the blood and tumor or nodule tissue of malignant and benign thyroid patients were compared. Study findings and constraints: Significantly greater TCR beta diversity was reportedly found in malignant thyroid tumors than in benign nodules (in blood and tumor).

Thyroid surgery had not been preceded by any treatment in any patient. In the original processing: For papillary thyroid cancer, a distant-metastasis classifier was constructed from CDR3 differences observed across clinicopathological groups. TCRdb reprocessed the PCR reads via MiXCR. These V and J calls derive from TCRdb rather than the authors' analysis. Of some 20,000 clones in the sample, 32% were seen once. Germline assignment: CDR1 LGHDT and CDR2 YNNKEL (reference sequence). The CDR3 covers 13 residues. Trimming took off 4 bases at V and 9 bases at J, with 13 bases between the two ends. Sequenced material: adjacent normal tissue. The V gene is TRBV3-1, the J gene TRBJ2-1; D call uncertain. This TCR was sampled from a female donor with papillary thyroid cancer or a benign thyroid nodule (not recorded which). Some clones in this sample may be carry-over from other donors' samples. The CDR3 region has the DNA TGTGCCAGCAGCCGGGCGCTTGAGCGTGAGCAGTTCTTC. Protein sequence: CASSRALEREQFF.